The rows below give T cell receptor beta chains drawn from one sample of a study of blood T cell repertoires in COVID-19. Clones were sequenced by immunoSEQ multiplex PCR, and TCRdb holds only the in-frame ones, with some missing. The sample lists roughly 160,000 clones; more than 75% were seen once. The sequenced material came from peripheral blood. These receptors were collected from a man in his fifties or sixties with COVID-19, enrolled during active disease. CDR3s include the opening cysteine and the closing phenylalanine or tryptophan. The D gene is left open where the match is weak. Clone size appears in some rows only: once, few, many, or a class for an expanded clone.

d_gene: -
j_gene: TRBJ1-2
abundance: once
v_gene: TRBV6-1
CDR3aa: CASSESTRGYTF
CDR3nt: TGTGCCAGCAGTGAATCGACTCGCGGCTACACCTTC

d_gene: TRBD2
j_gene: TRBJ2-3
abundance: -
v_gene: TRBV9
CDR3aa: CASSSGLAGNTDTQYF
CDR3nt: TGTGCCAGCAGCTCTGGACTAGCGGGGAACACAGATACGCAGTATTTT

d_gene: TRBD2
j_gene: TRBJ2-3
abundance: -
v_gene: TRBV29-1
CDR3aa: CSVATSGGADTQYF
CDR3nt: TGCAGCGTCGCGACTAGCGGGGGGGCAGATACGCAGTATTTT

d_gene: TRBD1
j_gene: TRBJ1-5
abundance: once
v_gene: TRBV6-6
CDR3aa: CASSYDRGSNQPQHF
CDR3nt: TGTGCCAGCAGTTACGACAGGGGCAGCAATCAGCCCCAGCATTTT

d_gene: TRBD1
j_gene: TRBJ1-5
abundance: -
v_gene: TRBV6-5
CDR3aa: CASSSTQTGQPQHF
CDR3nt: TGTGCCAGCAGTTCGACGCAGACAGGGCAGCCCCAGCATTTT

d_gene: -
j_gene: TRBJ1-1
abundance: -
v_gene: TRBV11-2
CDR3aa: CASSQRATGTNTEAFF
CDR3nt: TGTGCCAGCAGCCAAAGGGCCACGGGGACTAACACTGAAGCTTTCTTT

d_gene: TRBD1
j_gene: TRBJ2-7
abundance: -
v_gene: TRBV7-9
CDR3aa: CASSPPGTGASYEQYF
CDR3nt: TGTGCCAGCAGCCCACCTGGGACAGGGGCCTCCTACGAGCAGTACTTC

d_gene: -
j_gene: TRBJ1-2
abundance: -
v_gene: TRBV4-3
CDR3aa: CASSQDRSWTADLRNYGYTF
CDR3nt: TGCGCCAGCAGCCAAGATCGAAGTTGGACAGCCGATCTACGCAACTATGGCTACACCTTC

d_gene: TRBD1
j_gene: TRBJ1-4
abundance: -
v_gene: TRBV10-3
CDR3aa: CAISEGQGVGDEKLFF
CDR3nt: TGTGCCATCAGTGAAGGACAGGGGGTGGGAGATGAAAAACTGTTTTTT

d_gene: TRBD1
j_gene: TRBJ1-2
abundance: -
v_gene: TRBV9
CDR3aa: CASSLTGLSSGYGYTF
CDR3nt: TGTGCCAGCAGCCTGACAGGGTTATCCTCGGGCTATGGCTACACCTTC

d_gene: TRBD1
j_gene: TRBJ1-5
abundance: -
v_gene: TRBV6-2/TRBV6-3
CDR3aa: CASSSLDRNQHF
CDR3nt: TGTGCCAGCAGCTCCCTGGACAGGAACCAGCATTTT

d_gene: -
j_gene: TRBJ1-5
abundance: -
v_gene: TRBV5-6
CDR3aa: CASSLGTEYQPQHF
CDR3nt: TGTGCCAGCAGCTTGGGGACAGAATATCAGCCCCAGCATTTT

d_gene: -
j_gene: TRBJ2-1
abundance: -
v_gene: TRBV9
CDR3aa: CASSPQLQGNEQFF
CDR3nt: TGTGCCAGCAGTCCTCAATTGCAGGGGAATGAGCAGTTCTTC

d_gene: -
j_gene: TRBJ1-1
abundance: -
v_gene: TRBV6-5
CDR3aa: CASSYLQSLNTEAFF
CDR3nt: TGTGCCAGCAGTTACCTCCAGTCTCTGAACACTGAAGCTTTCTTT

d_gene: -
j_gene: TRBJ1-5
abundance: -
v_gene: TRBV5-1
CDR3aa: CASSLTPSNQPQHF
CDR3nt: TGCGCCAGCAGCTTGACACCAAGCAATCAGCCCCAGCATTTT

d_gene: -
j_gene: TRBJ2-1
abundance: once
v_gene: TRBV11-3
CDR3aa: CASSPPSGLSSYNEQFF
CDR3nt: TGTGCCAGCAGCCCCCCGAGCGGGTTGAGCTCCTACAATGAGCAGTTCTTC

d_gene: -
j_gene: TRBJ2-3
abundance: few
v_gene: TRBV23-1
CDR3aa: CASSPRFLRENTDTQYF
CDR3nt: TGCGCCAGCAGTCCCCGATTTTTGCGGGAAAACACAGATACGCAGTATTTT

d_gene: TRBD2
j_gene: TRBJ2-1
abundance: -
v_gene: TRBV7-2
CDR3aa: CASSLYHGVAGNEQFF
CDR3nt: TGTGCCAGCAGCTTATATCACGGTGTAGCGGGCAATGAGCAGTTCTTC

d_gene: -
j_gene: TRBJ1-6
abundance: few
v_gene: TRBV5-1
CDR3aa: CASSLGVSNSPLHF
CDR3nt: TGCGCCAGCAGCCTAGGGGTCAGTAATTCACCCCTCCACTTT

d_gene: TRBD1
j_gene: TRBJ2-7
abundance: -
v_gene: TRBV3-1/TRBV3-2
CDR3aa: CATLKSGTGIYEQYF
CDR3nt: TGTGCCACCTTGAAATCTGGGACAGGAATATACGAGCAGTACTTC

d_gene: TRBD2
j_gene: TRBJ2-1
abundance: -
v_gene: TRBV9
CDR3aa: CASSGTSGPHNEQFF
CDR3nt: TGTGCCAGCAGCGGGACTAGCGGGCCCCACAATGAGCAGTTCTTC

d_gene: -
j_gene: TRBJ1-1
abundance: -
v_gene: TRBV20-1
CDR3aa: CGGQKNTEAFF
CDR3nt: TGCGGTGGACAGAAGAACACTGAAGCTTTCTTT

d_gene: -
j_gene: TRBJ2-1
abundance: -
v_gene: TRBV11-3
CDR3aa: CASSLMSGSPAQFF
CDR3nt: TGTGCCAGCAGCTTAATGTCCGGGTCTCCGGCGCAGTTCTTC

d_gene: -
j_gene: TRBJ1-1
abundance: -
v_gene: TRBV11-1
CDR3aa: CASSTTITTEAFF
CDR3nt: TGTGCCAGCAGCACTACAATAACCACTGAAGCTTTCTTT

d_gene: TRBD2
j_gene: TRBJ2-5
abundance: -
v_gene: TRBV4-1
CDR3aa: CASSRLLSGGGETQYF
CDR3nt: TGCGCCAGCAGCCGACTCCTTAGCGGGGGCGGAGAGACCCAGTACTTC

d_gene: TRBD2
j_gene: TRBJ2-5
abundance: -
v_gene: TRBV5-1
CDR3aa: CASSLVSSGFQETQYF
CDR3nt: TGCGCCAGCAGCTTGGTCTCTAGCGGATTTCAAGAGACCCAGTACTTC

d_gene: TRBD1
j_gene: TRBJ1-4
abundance: -
v_gene: TRBV11-3
CDR3aa: CASSLGGTGANEKLFF
CDR3nt: TGTGCCAGCAGCTTGGGGGGGACAGGCGCTAATGAAAAACTGTTTTTT

d_gene: -
j_gene: TRBJ1-5
abundance: -
v_gene: TRBV7-2
CDR3aa: CASSQGTLDNQPQHF
CDR3nt: TGTGCCAGCAGCCAAGGGACACTAGACAATCAGCCCCAGCATTTT

d_gene: TRBD1
j_gene: TRBJ1-1
abundance: -
v_gene: TRBV5-5
CDR3aa: CASSLAQGVGTEAFF
CDR3nt: TGTGCCAGCAGCTTGGCCCAGGGGGTGGGGACTGAAGCTTTCTTT

d_gene: TRBD2
j_gene: TRBJ2-1
abundance: -
v_gene: TRBV11-3
CDR3aa: CASSLSRGGVHNEQFF
CDR3nt: TGTGCCAGCAGCTTATCTCGGGGGGGCGTCCACAATGAGCAGTTCTTC

d_gene: TRBD2
j_gene: TRBJ2-1
abundance: -
v_gene: TRBV29-1
CDR3aa: CSVARVAGGNNEQFF
CDR3nt: TGCAGCGTTGCCCGAGTAGCGGGAGGGAACAATGAGCAGTTCTTC

d_gene: -
j_gene: TRBJ1-2
abundance: -
v_gene: TRBV15
CDR3aa: CATSRDTGTSNYGYTF
CDR3nt: TGTGCCACCAGCAGAGATACCGGGACAAGTAACTATGGCTACACCTTC

d_gene: TRBD1
j_gene: TRBJ1-1
abundance: -
v_gene: TRBV3-1/TRBV3-2
CDR3aa: CASSATGSQNTEAFF
CDR3nt: TGTGCCAGCAGTGCGACAGGGAGTCAGAACACTGAAGCTTTCTTT